These 19 T cell receptor beta chains originate from one sample sequenced in a study of CD8+CD57+ T cells in acquired aplastic anemia. Individuals selected for sequencing had exhibited CD8+CD57+ cell expansion on flow cytometry. Profiles of TCR beta VDJ and CDR3 were generated from a genomic DNA template. TCRdb recomputed calls from the reads with MiXCR, one row per CDR3 protein. The data contain some 200,000 distinct CDR3 sequences, more than 55% of them singletons. The specimen was sorted CD4+, CD8+, or CD8+CD57+ T cells (not recorded which) from PBMCs. These receptors were collected from a human donor with aplastic anemia.

The V and J genes are TRBV19 and TRBJ2-1; 11 nucleotides agree with TRBD1. CDR3 length equals 13 residues. J gave up 8 bases and V 5 bases, and 2 bases lay outside the gene matches. Germline values: CDR1 LNHDA, CDR2 SQIVND (reference sequence). DNA for the CDR3: TGTGCCAGTAGTCCGGGACAGGGGGATGAGCAGTTCTTC. Translated, it gives CASSPGQGDEQFF.

The chain uses TRBV7-6 and TRBJ1-1, with D possibly being TRBD1 (5 bases). The CDR3 runs to 13 residues. Trimming pared 5 bases from V and 6 bases from J, leaving 13 bases between. CDR1 and CDR2 from the germline V gene are SGHVS and FNYEAQ. Written as DNA, the CDR3 is TGTGCCAGCAGCCAAGGGACGAGGGCTGAAGCTTTCTTT. Its protein product is CASSQGTRAEAFF.

The chain joins TRBV10-3 to TRBJ1-3; 10 nucleotides align to TRBD1. Germline V gene data show CDR1 as ENHRY and CDR2 as SYGVKD. This CDR3 is built from 18 residues. The J segment lost 3 bases and the V segment lost 5 bases, leaving 13 bases of the junction unmatched. In DNA, the CDR3 is TGTGCCATCAGTCCGGGACAGGGGCTGAAAACGGATGGAAACACCATATATTTT. Translating it yields CAISPGQGLKTDGNTIYF.

This clonotype was counted many times. DNA of the CDR3: TGCAGTGCTAGCGGGACAGGGGGGAATGAGCAGTTCTTC. Translation: CSASGTGGNEQFF. The chain recombines TRBV20-1 with TRBJ2-1; 11 bases are shared with TRBD1. V gave up 3 bases and J gave up 7 bases; unmatched junction bases: 2. Germline assignment: CDR1 DFQATT and CDR2 SNEGSKA (reference sequence). This CDR3 has 13 amino acids.

The CDR3 sequence is CASSQDGQVEDGYTF. In DNA, the CDR3 is TGCGCCAGCAGCCAAGATGGGCAGGTGGAGGATGGCTACACCTTC. V gene TRBV4-1 combines with J gene TRBJ1-2; D is unclear. With 0 bases removed from V and 6 bases from J, the gap between germline ends came to 14 bases. Germline V gene sequence: CDR1 MGHRA, CDR2 YSYEKL. The CDR3 has 15 residues.

For this clonotype: The conserved phenylalanine or tryptophan normally closing the CDR3 is absent here, so this likely arose from a read error. The V and J genes are TRBV6-5 and TRBJ2-1, with 9 bases lining up with TRBD2. The V gene's germline CDR1 is MNHEY and CDR2 SVGAGI. CDR3 length: 15 residues. Trimming at V came to 2 bases and at J to 8 bases, leaving 7 bases not matched to a gene. The CDR3 DNA is TGTGCCAGCAGTTACGGGGCGGGGGGGCGTTATGAGCAGTTCCTC. Protein product: CASSYGAGGRYEQFL.

The chain links TRBV20-1 to TRBJ2-7; TRBD2 is a possible D gene (5 bases). V was shortened by 1 base and J by 7 bases, with 8 bases between the two germline ends. The CDR3 runs to 11 residues. Germline CDR1 reads DFQATT; CDR2 reads SNEGSKA (reference sequence). The CDR3 region has the DNA TGCAGTGCTAGAGGGGGAGAAGAGCAGTACTTC. Its translation: CSARGGEEQYF.

This clonotype has a count of ten or more. The V and J genes are TRBV5-1 and TRBJ2-3; D remains unclear. Germline lookup yields CDR1 SGHRS and CDR2 YFSETQ. The CDR3 spans 14 residues. V gave up 4 bases and J gave up 6 bases, with 15 bases separating them. The CDR3 DNA reads TGCGCCAGCAGCCCCGAGACCCGAGGCGATACGCAGTATTTT. Translated, it gives CASSPETRGDTQYF.

The chain uses TRBV5-4 and TRBJ2-3; D gene unclear. Germline V gene data show CDR1 as SGHNT and CDR2 as YYREEE (reference sequence). The ends were cut back, 2 bases at V and 0 bases at J, with 10 bases in the middle. The length of the CDR3 is 15 residues. CDR3 DNA: TGTGCCAGCAGCTTTCTCTTTACTAGCACAGATACGCAGTATTTT. Residues: CASSFLFTSTDTQYF.

Within the sample, this clonotype is medium-sized (0.01 to 0.1%). This chain links TRBV12-3 or TRBV12-4 with TRBJ1-5; D not resolved. V lost 6 bases to trimming and J lost 4 bases, with 10 bases between them. This CDR3 has 13 amino acids. CDR3 amino acids: CASRPGGNQPQHF. The CDR3 DNA is TGTGCCAGCAGACCCGGAGGTAATCAGCCCCAGCATTTT.

This clonotype was seen a single time. The chain uses TRBV2 and TRBJ2-5, with D unresolved. Looked up from germline, CDR1 is SNHLY and CDR2 is FYNNEI. The ends were cut back, 4 bases at V and 2 bases at J, with 8 bases in the middle. The CDR3 has 13 residues. CDR3 nucleotides: TGTGCCAGCAGTGCGCGCAGGCAAGAGACCCAGTACTTC. Protein: CASSARRQETQYF.

In DNA form, the CDR3 reads TGCGCCAGCAGCTTGCAGCCCGATACCGGGGAGCTGTTTTTT. This gives the protein CASSLQPDTGELFF. V usage is TRBV5-1 and J usage is TRBJ2-2, with no clear D. Trimming pared 1 base from V and 5 bases from J, leaving 9 bases between. The germline V gene encodes CDR1 SGHRS and CDR2 YFSETQ. The CDR3 spans 14 residues.

This sequence joins TRBV7-9 and TRBJ1-2; tentative D call: TRBD1 (6 bases). The germline V gene has CDR1 SEHNR and CDR2 FQNEAQ (reference sequence). This CDR3 contains 15 residues. V lost 0 bases to trimming and J lost 4 bases, with 12 bases between them. This chain's CDR3 is CASSLAGKGGYGYTF. CDR3 in DNA: TGTGCCAGCAGCTTAGCAGGGAAGGGGGGCTATGGCTACACCTTC.

The chain carries TRBV3-1 and TRBJ2-3; 12 bases map to TRBD2. Germline lookup yields CDR1 LGHDT and CDR2 YNNKEL (reference sequence). The CDR3 length is 15 residues. The V gene end was trimmed by 4 bases and the J gene end by 6 bases; junction bases not matched to a gene: 5. CDR3 nucleotide sequence: TGTGCCAGCAGCCCTAGCGGGGGGGCCTCTGATACGCAGTATTTT. Translated: CASSPSGGASDTQYF.

CDR3 amino acids: CASSLTGTDGYTF. CDR3 nucleotide sequence: TGTGCCAGCAGCTTGACCGGGACGGATGGCTACACCTTC. V gene TRBV5-5 combines with J gene TRBJ1-2; D is perhaps TRBD1 (5 bases). Looked up from germline, CDR1 is SGHKS and CDR2 is YYEKEE (reference sequence). The CDR3 spans 13 residues. Trimming took 1 base from V and 6 from J, leaving 10 bases between them.

The rearrangement joins TRBV9 to TRBJ1-1; D call uncertain. This CDR3 has 14 amino acids. Trimming stripped 2 bases from V and 1 base from J, with 9 bases between. Per the germline V gene, CDR1 is SGDLS and CDR2 is YYNGEE. The CDR3 coding sequence is TGTGCCAGCAGCGTGAGTGGAGGGAACACTGAAGCTTTCTTT. Its protein product is CASSVSGGNTEAFF.

V usage is TRBV11-1 and J usage is TRBJ1-1; TRBD1 matches at 8 bases. The CDR3 has 14 amino acids. Germline values: CDR1 SGHAT, CDR2 FQDESV (reference sequence). V lost 7 bases, J lost 4 bases, and 8 bases stayed unmatched. CDR3 in DNA: TGTGCCAGCACCTTCTCGGACAGGGCCACTGAAGCTTTCTTT. Protein: CASTFSDRATEAFF.

This clonotype was counted only a few times. The rearrangement uses TRBV7-9 and TRBJ1-3; D is unresolved. The CDR3 sequence is 14 residues long. Deletions cut 4 bases from V and 1 base from J, with 8 bases between. Germline V lookup: CDR1 SEHNR, CDR2 FQNEAQ (reference sequence). Written as DNA, the CDR3 is TGTGCCAGCAGCTATACAGCGTCTGGAAACACCATATATTTT. Translation: CASSYTASGNTIYF.

This clonotype was observed at least ten times. The chain links TRBV6-1 to TRBJ2-3; unclear D gene. Germline V gene sequence: CDR1 MNHNS, CDR2 SASEGT. The V gene lost 5 bases and the J gene lost 4 bases, with 19 bases spanning the gap. The CDR3 extends over 16 amino acids. This CDR3 is CASSPPFLGFPDTQYF. The CDR3 nucleotides are TGTGCCAGCAGTCCCCCCTTTTTAGGCTTCCCAGATACGCAGTATTTT.